The rows below give T cell receptor beta chains drawn from one sample of a study of blood T cell repertoires in COVID-19. The data were produced by immunoSEQ multiplex PCR, yet TCRdb's version contains in-frame clones alone and is incomplete. The repertoire includes around 110,000 clones, less than 85% of them detected once, and 2% to 2.5% sits in the top ten. Input material: peripheral blood. The receptors originated from a man aged 30 to 39 with acute or convalescent COVID-19. The CDR3 runs from the conserved cysteine through the conserved F or W. D genes are given only for firm matches. Not every row has a clone size; where given, it reads once, few, many or a size class.

TRBV4-3	TRBD2	few	TRBJ2-1	TGCGCCAGCAGCCACTTTAGCGGGGGGGCTGGGGATGAGCAGTTCTTC	CASSHFSGGAGDEQFF
TRBV6-2/TRBV6-3	TRBD1	.	TRBJ2-3	TGTGCCAGCAGCCCTCGGATCGAACAGGGGGCTAGCACAGATACGCAGTATTTT	CASSPRIEQGASTDTQYF
TRBV5-5	TRBD1	.	TRBJ1-4	TGTGCCAGCAGCGACGGACAGGGTAATGAAAAACTGTTTTTT	CASSDGQGNEKLFF
TRBV12-5	.	few	TRBJ2-2	TGTGCTAGTGGTTTAAACCTGGCTCAGGTGACCGGGGAGCTGTTTTTT	CASGLNLAQVTGELFF
TRBV27	.	.	TRBJ1-6	TGTGCCAGCGGGAAAACAGACAGATCTTCACCCCTCCACTTT	CASGKTDRSSPLHF
TRBV10-3	TRBD1	.	TRBJ2-5	TGTGCCATCAGTGAAGGGACAGACCAAGAGACCCAGTACTTC	CAISEGTDQETQYF
TRBV10-2	.	.	TRBJ1-2	TGCGCCAGCAGTGGACAGGTTAACTATGGCTACACCTTC	CASSGQVNYGYTF
TRBV3-1/TRBV3-2	TRBD2	.	TRBJ2-3	TGTGCCAGCAGCCAATTGTTAGCGGGAGGGCCGGGTACGCAGTATTTT	CASSQLLAGGPGTQYF
TRBV25-1	.	once	TRBJ1-5	TGTGCCAGCAGTGAGGCGGGGAATAGCAATCAGCCCCAGCATTTT	CASSEAGNSNQPQHF
TRBV4-1	.	once	TRBJ2-1	TGCGCCAGCAGCCTATTCCGGGGGTCCTACAATGAGCAGTTCTTC	CASSLFRGSYNEQFF
TRBV6-5	TRBD2	.	TRBJ2-1	TGTGCCAGCAGAGATTTTAGCGGGAGCTACAATGAGCAGTTCTTC	CASRDFSGSYNEQFF
TRBV27	.	.	TRBJ1-5	TGTGCCAGCAGTTTGACGGGGATTCGCAATCAGCCCCAGCATTTT	CASSLTGIRNQPQHF
TRBV30	.	.	TRBJ1-1	TGTGCCTGGAGCGGGGGGACCTTTGCTTTCTTT	CAWSGGTFAFF
TRBV6-5	.	once	TRBJ2-5	TGTGCCAGCAGTCAGGGGTTTGGCCAAGAGACCCAGTACTTC	CASSQGFGQETQYF
TRBV3-1/TRBV3-2	TRBD1	.	TRBJ2-7	TGTGCCAGCAGCCAAGACAGGGGGCGAGAGCAGTACTTC	CASSQDRGREQYF
TRBV9	TRBD1	.	TRBJ2-1	TGTGCCAGCGACCGGACAGGGGGCTCCAATGAGCAGTTCTTC	CASDRTGGSNEQFF
TRBV4-1	.	.	TRBJ1-1	TGCGCCAGCAGCCAAGTCCCCGGGACACCCACTGAAGCTTTCTTT	CASSQVPGTPTEAFF
TRBV9	TRBD1	.	TRBJ1-2	TGTGCCAGCAGCGCGGGACAGACTAACTATGGCTACACCTTC	CASSAGQTNYGYTF
TRBV10-3	.	.	TRBJ2-5	TGTGCCATCAGTGGGTCTTCCGTGGAGACCCAGTACTTC	CAISGSSVETQYF
TRBV5-1	.	few	TRBJ2-4	TGCGCCAGCAGCTTGGATTATGCCAAAAACATTCAGTACTTC	CASSLDYAKNIQYF
TRBV18	TRBD1	few	TRBJ2-7	TGTGCCAGCTCACCGGGGACAGGGGCCTACGAGCAGTACTTC	CASSPGTGAYEQYF
TRBV6-4	TRBD2	.	TRBJ2-2	TGTGCCAGCAGTGACTCGGCTAGCGGGAGCACCGGGGAGCTGTTTTTT	CASSDSASGSTGELFF
TRBV7-9	TRBD2	.	TRBJ2-3	TGTGCCAGCACCCGTCTAAAGGGGTCTAGCGGGAGGGCGGTAGATACGCAGTATTTT	CASTRLKGSSGRAVDTQYF
TRBV7-9	.	few	TRBJ2-3	TGTGCCAGCAGCTTAGCCACATCTTCGAATACGCAGTATTTT	CASSLATSSNTQYF
TRBV30	TRBD1	.	TRBJ1-1	TGTGCCTGGAGTGTATTACGGGACAGGGGGCTTAAAGCTTTCTTT	CAWSVLRDRGLKAFF
TRBV6-2/TRBV6-3	.	.	TRBJ1-5	TGTGCCAGCAGTTACTCGTTCGGAGGCAATCAGCCCCAGCATTTT	CASSYSFGGNQPQHF
TRBV20-1	.	.	TRBJ1-2	TGCAGTGCTAGTGCCGGAAAGCGGGGCTACACCTTC	CSASAGKRGYTF
TRBV6-5	.	few	TRBJ1-2	TGTGCCAGCAGTTACTCGGGCAGAGGGAACTATGGCTACACCTTC	CASSYSGRGNYGYTF
TRBV28	TRBD1	.	TRBJ1-2	TGTGCCAGCAGTTCGACAGGGGGCGCTTTCGGCTACACCTTC	CASSSTGGAFGYTF
TRBV7-2	.	.	TRBJ2-5	TGTGCCAGCAGCTTAGCGGCGGCCCAAGAGACCCAGTACTTC	CASSLAAAQETQYF
TRBV10-2	TRBD2	.	TRBJ2-3	TGCGCCAGCAGGACAAGAGGCGGGACTAGCGGATCCACAGATACGCAGTATTTT	CASRTRGGTSGSTDTQYF
TRBV6-1	.	.	TRBJ1-6	TGTGCCAGCAGTGAAATAGACAGAAATTCACCCCTCCACTTT	CASSEIDRNSPLHF
TRBV27	.	.	TRBJ2-3	TGTGCCAGCAAACCCGGACTGACCTTGGATACGCAGTATTTT	CASKPGLTLDTQYF
TRBV9	TRBD2	.	TRBJ2-1	TGTGCCAGCAGCGTAGAAGCGGGGGACTTCAATGAGCAGTTCTTC	CASSVEAGDFNEQFF
TRBV19	TRBD1	.	TRBJ1-5	TGTGCCAGTAGTCCGGGACAGGAAGTTCAGCCCCAGCATTTT	CASSPGQEVQPQHF
TRBV6-5	.	.	TRBJ2-1	TGTGCCAGCAGCTGGGAGACAGGCCCCCAGGGTGAGCAGTTCTTC	CASSWETGPQGEQFF
TRBV19	.	.	TRBJ1-2	TGTGCCAGTAGTAAGGCAACAGGAGTCGGCTATGGCTACACCTTC	CASSKATGVGYGYTF
TRBV15	.	.	TRBJ2-2	TGTGCCACCAGCAGAGATCGCGCGGTGGCGGGGGAGCTGTTTTTT	CATSRDRAVAGELFF